One TCR beta chain is described in this entry. Only in-frame clones appear in the TCRdb table, and some are missing; sequencing was by immunoSEQ multiplex PCR. The table has approximately 210,000 clones, 75% to 90% seen once. The CDR3 covers 16 residues. V was shortened by 2 bases and J by 4 bases, with 14 bases between the two germline ends. The germline gives CDR1 MNHEY, CDR2 SMNVEV (reference sequence). The entry originates in a study of blood T cell repertoires in COVID-19. V is TRBV27 and J is TRBJ1-4; TRBD1 is a possible D gene (5 bases). Material: peripheral blood. The sequence derives from a man in his forties with acute or convalescent COVID-19. As DNA, the CDR3 is TGTGCCAGCAGTTTAACCAGCGCAGGGCTTAATGAAAAACTGTTTTTT. Its protein is CASSLTSAGLNEKLFF.